A single sample gave rise to the 4 T cell receptor beta chains below, sequenced in a study of T cells in Graves' hyperthyroidism and ophthalmopathy. Using RNA transcripts as the source, TCR beta CDR3 regions were amplified. TCR CDR3 regions were first amplified by RT-PCR with HTBI primers. In TCRdb, the multiplex PCR reads were re-called with MiXCR into one record per CDR3 protein. The data show some 500,000 distinct CDR3 sequences, roughly an eighth seen once. Sequencing used blood. Receptor source: a woman under 30 with Graves' hyperthyroidism.

The rearrangement uses TRBV6-5 and TRBJ1-2; maybe TRBD1 (5 bases). This CDR3 has 13 residues. The germline CDR1 and CDR2 sequences are MNHEY and SVGAGI. Trimming left V 2 bases short and J 5 bases short, with 9 bases between. The CDR3 loop reads CASSYPDRYGYTF. CDR3 nucleotides: TGTGCCAGCAGTTACCCCGACAGATATGGCTACACCTTC.

In its sample, this clonotype was seen a few times. The genes are TRBV4-1 and TRBJ2-1; D not resolved. The CDR3 runs 15 residues. CDR1 and CDR2 from the germline V gene are MGHRA and YSYEKL. Trimming took 0 bases from V and 8 from J, leaving 14 bases between them. CDR3 sequence (DNA): TGCGCCAGCAGCCAAGAAAGGAACCGTCCCGATGAGCAGTTCTTC. Amino acid sequence: CASSQERNRPDEQFF.

Of note for this clonotype: Given a much more abundant clone one base away, this may be a read error. This rearrangement joins TRBV27 to TRBJ2-7; 10 nucleotides agree with TRBD1. Trimming at V came to 7 bases and at J to 6 bases, leaving 9 bases not matched to a gene. The V gene's germline CDR1 is MNHEY and CDR2 SMNVEV (reference sequence). This CDR3 is 14 amino acids long. The CDR3 coding sequence is TGTGCCAGCATTATCAGGGACAGGGGATGCGAGCAGTACTTC. Protein product: CASIIRDRGCEQYF.

This chain connects TRBV19 to TRBJ2-1, with TRBD2 identical over 7 bases. This CDR3 comprises 16 residues. The germline CDR1 and CDR2 sequences are LNHDA and SQIVND (reference sequence). The trim removed 8 bases at V and 10 bases at J, leaving 20 bases unmatched. The chain's CDR3 is CASVDVGGRAGLEQFF. CDR3 nucleotide sequence: TGTGCCAGTGTAGATGTTGGAGGGAGGGCGGGGTTGGAGCAGTTCTTC.